One and the same sample provided the 6 T cell receptor beta chains below, sequenced in a study of vaccination and CD4 T cells after COVID-19 (dated 2022 in TCRdb). Antigens for these TCRs are unknown. Receptors were amplified or captured by PCR. The sequencer listed for this sample is Illumina iSeq 100. DNA from cultured CD4+ T cells was subjected to TCR sequencing with the Oncomine TCR Beta short-read assay at the Johns Hopkins FTIC core. TCRdb redid the processing of the public reads, applying fastp at Q25 and MiXCR, and retained in-frame beta chains. When rows share a CDR3 protein, they turn into one entry using the most common DNA and genes. The sample table records 13,000 to 15,000 distinct CDR3 sequences; around 40% of these occur just once. Roughly 10% of the sample lies in the top ten. The intended sense of this specimen's treatment or condition label: roughly 11-day PBMC culture with coronavirus spike peptide pools or control peptides (ViraFEST assay).

The sequenced material came from CD4+ T cells from blood, cultured in vitro. The receptors come from a human donor who had recovered from COVID-19.

In its sample, this clonotype was seen a few times. The chain carries TRBV7-6 and TRBJ2-7; 7 positions match TRBD1. The CDR3 extends over 14 amino acids. Per the germline V gene, CDR1 is SGHVS and CDR2 is FNYEAQ. V lost 4 bases, J lost 1 base, and 4 bases stayed unmatched. CDR3 nucleotides: TGTGCCAGCAGCTCCCGACAGGGTTCCTACGAGCAGTACTTC. Translation gives CASSSRQGSYEQYF.

This clonotype appeared once. The CDR3 region has the DNA TGCAGTGCTAGAGTGCGAGGCTCCTACGAGCAGTACTTC. Translation gives CSARVRGSYEQYF. V and J are TRBV20-1 and TRBJ2-7; no reliable D call. The CDR3 is 13 amino acids. Germline CDR1 and CDR2: DFQATT and SNEGSKA (reference sequence). V was cut by 1 base and J by 0 bases, with 7 bases left in between.

Only one count was recorded for this clonotype. The chain uses TRBV19 and TRBJ2-6; 11 positions match TRBD2. The CDR3 sequence is 19 residues long. CDR1 and CDR2 (germline): LNHDA, SQIVND (reference sequence). After removal of 5 bases from V and 1 base from J, the junction contained 10 bases not matched to a gene. The CDR3 region is CASSLPGLAALSGANVLTF. The CDR3 DNA reads as TGTGCCAGTAGTTTACCGGGACTAGCGGCTCTGTCTGGGGCCAACGTCCTGACTTTC.

The chain joins TRBV20-1 to TRBJ2-2; 14 bases align to TRBD2. V gave up 3 bases and J gave up 2 bases; unmatched junction bases: 14. Germline assignment: CDR1 DFQATT and CDR2 SNEGSKA (reference sequence). The CDR3 is 20 amino acids. CDR3: CSARYQPGLAGASNTGELFF. CDR3 in DNA: TGCAGTGCTAGGTATCAGCCGGGACTAGCGGGAGCATCCAACACCGGGGAGCTGTTTTTT.

The chain has TRBV6-1 and TRBJ2-4; weak D call: TRBD1 (5 bases). The germline V gene encodes CDR1 MNHNS and CDR2 SASEGT. Trimming took 3 bases from V and 12 from J, leaving 18 bases between them. This CDR3 is 14 amino acids long. The CDR3, as DNA: TGTGCCAGCAGTGATGGGGCAGGTCCCATTCCTCAGTACTTC. It is translated as CASSDGAGPIPQYF.

This chain links TRBV20-1 with TRBJ2-7, with D hard to call. The length of the CDR3 is 12 residues. V lost 3 bases and J lost 1, with 7 bases in between. Germline CDR1 reads DFQATT; CDR2 reads SNEGSKA (reference sequence). The CDR3 coding sequence is TGCAGTGCTAGCCCGGATTCCTACGAGCAGTACTTC. Translated: CSASPDSYEQYF.